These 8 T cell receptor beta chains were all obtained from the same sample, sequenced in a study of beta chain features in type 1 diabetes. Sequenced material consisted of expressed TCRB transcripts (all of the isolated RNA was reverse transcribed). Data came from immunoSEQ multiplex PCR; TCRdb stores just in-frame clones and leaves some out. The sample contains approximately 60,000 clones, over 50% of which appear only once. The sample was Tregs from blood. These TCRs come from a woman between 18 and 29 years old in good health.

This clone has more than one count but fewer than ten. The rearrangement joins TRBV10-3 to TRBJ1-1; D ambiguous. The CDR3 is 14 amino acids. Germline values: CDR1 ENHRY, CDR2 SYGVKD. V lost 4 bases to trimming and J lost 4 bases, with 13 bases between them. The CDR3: CAISAEEVATEAFF. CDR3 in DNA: TGTGCCATCAGTGCGGAGGAGGTGGCCACTGAAGCTTTCTTT.

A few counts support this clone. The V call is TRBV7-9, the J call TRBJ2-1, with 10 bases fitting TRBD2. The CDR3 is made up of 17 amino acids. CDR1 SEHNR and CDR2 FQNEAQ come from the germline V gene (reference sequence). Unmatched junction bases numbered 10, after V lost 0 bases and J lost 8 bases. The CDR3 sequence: CASSLARDSGGIDEQFF. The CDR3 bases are TGTGCCAGCAGCTTAGCGCGGGATAGCGGGGGGATTGATGAGCAGTTCTTC.

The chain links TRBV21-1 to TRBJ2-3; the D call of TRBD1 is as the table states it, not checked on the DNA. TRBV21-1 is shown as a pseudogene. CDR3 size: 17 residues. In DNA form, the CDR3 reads TGTGCCAGCAGCAAAGCGTCCGGGACAGGAGGAACAGATACGCAGTATTTT. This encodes CASSKASGTGGTDTQYF.

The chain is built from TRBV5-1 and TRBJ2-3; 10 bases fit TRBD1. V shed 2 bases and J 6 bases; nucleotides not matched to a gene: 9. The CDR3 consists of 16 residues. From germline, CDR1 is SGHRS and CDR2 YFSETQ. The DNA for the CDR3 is TGCGCCAGCAGCTTTGACAGGGGGCGAGGTTTGGATACGCAGTATTTT. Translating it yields CASSFDRGRGLDTQYF.

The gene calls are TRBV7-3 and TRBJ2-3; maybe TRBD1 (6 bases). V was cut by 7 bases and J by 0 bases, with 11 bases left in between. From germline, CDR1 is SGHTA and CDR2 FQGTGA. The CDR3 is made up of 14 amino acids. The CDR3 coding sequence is TGTGCCAGCAAACGGACAGCTAGCACAGATACGCAGTATTTT. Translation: CASKRTASTDTQYF.

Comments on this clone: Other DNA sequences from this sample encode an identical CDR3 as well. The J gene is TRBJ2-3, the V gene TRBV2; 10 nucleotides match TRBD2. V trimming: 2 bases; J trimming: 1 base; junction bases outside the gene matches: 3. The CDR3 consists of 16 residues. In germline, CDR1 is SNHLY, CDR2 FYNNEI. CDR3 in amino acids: CASSERLAGGTDTQYF. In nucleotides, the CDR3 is TGTGCCAGCAGTGAAAGGCTAGCGGGAGGCACAGATACGCAGTATTTT.

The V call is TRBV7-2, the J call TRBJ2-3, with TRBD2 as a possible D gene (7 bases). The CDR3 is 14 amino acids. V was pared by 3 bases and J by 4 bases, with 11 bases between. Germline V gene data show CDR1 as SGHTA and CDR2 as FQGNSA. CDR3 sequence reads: CASSFGGGADTQYF. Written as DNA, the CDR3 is TGTGCCAGCAGCTTTGGGGGGGGCGCAGATACGCAGTATTTT.

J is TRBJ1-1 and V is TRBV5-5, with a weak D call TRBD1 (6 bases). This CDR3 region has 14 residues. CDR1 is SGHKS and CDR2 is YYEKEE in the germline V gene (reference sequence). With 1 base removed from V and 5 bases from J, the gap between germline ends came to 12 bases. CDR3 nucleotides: TGTGCCAGCAGCTTGATAGGGGGAGGGACTGAAGCTTTCTTT. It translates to CASSLIGGGTEAFF.